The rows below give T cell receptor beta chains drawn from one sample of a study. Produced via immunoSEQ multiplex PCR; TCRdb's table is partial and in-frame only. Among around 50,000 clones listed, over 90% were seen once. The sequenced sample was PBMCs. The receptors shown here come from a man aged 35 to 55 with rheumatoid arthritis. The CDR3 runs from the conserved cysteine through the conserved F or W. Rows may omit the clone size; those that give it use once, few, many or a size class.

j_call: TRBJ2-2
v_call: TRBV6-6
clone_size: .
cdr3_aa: CASPRTTGELFF

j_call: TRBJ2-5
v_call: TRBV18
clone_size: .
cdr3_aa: CASSPGLAGQETQYF

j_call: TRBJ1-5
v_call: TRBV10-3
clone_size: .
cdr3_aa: CAISEAENQPQHF

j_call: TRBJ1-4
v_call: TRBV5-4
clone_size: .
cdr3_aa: CASSLVGGRANEKLFF

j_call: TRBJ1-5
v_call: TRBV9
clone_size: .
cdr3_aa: CASSSGEGYQPQHF

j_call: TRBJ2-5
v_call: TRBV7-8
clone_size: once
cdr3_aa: CASSSQRGGRETQYF

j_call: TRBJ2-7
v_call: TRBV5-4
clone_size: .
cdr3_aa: CASSLADTSSYEQYF

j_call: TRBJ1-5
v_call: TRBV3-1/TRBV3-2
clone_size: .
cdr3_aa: CASSRQGAGQPQHF

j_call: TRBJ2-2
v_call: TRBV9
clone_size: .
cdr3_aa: CASSEGGWSGELFF

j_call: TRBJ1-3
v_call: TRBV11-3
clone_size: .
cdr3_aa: CASSLGYRSGNTIYF

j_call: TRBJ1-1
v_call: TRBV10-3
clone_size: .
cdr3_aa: CATAGRWENTEAFF

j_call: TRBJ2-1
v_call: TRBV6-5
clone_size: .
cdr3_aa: CASSYQRGSSYNEQFF

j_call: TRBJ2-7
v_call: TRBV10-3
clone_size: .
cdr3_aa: CAISDLAGFNTYEQYF

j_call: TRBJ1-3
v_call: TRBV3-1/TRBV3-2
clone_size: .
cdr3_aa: CASSFGTGGDTIYF

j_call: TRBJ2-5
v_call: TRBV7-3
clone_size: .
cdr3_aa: CASSPGVAPTQETQYF

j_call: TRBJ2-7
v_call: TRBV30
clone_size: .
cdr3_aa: CAWSVLGGSAYEQYF

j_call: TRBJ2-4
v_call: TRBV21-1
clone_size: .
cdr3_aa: CASSKGWDRGEDIQYF

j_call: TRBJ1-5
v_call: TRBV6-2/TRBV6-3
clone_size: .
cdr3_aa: CASSRTGGSFSNQPQHF

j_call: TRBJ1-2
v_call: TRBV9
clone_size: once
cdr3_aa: CASTEGVDYGYTF

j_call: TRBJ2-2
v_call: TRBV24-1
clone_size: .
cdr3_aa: CATSAGQGYFRHTGELFF

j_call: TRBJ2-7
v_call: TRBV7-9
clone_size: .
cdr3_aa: CASSRFEDRLGPEQYF

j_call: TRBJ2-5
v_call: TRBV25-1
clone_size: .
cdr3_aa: CASSEQKGQGARETQYF

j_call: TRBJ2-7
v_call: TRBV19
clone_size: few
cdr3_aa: CASSLDREYEQYF

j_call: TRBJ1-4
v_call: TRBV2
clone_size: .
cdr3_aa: CASRVDREKLFF

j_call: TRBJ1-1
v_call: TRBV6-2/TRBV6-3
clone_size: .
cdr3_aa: CASSRERDTEAFF

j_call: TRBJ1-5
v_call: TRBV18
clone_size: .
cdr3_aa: CASSPSGGNQPQHF

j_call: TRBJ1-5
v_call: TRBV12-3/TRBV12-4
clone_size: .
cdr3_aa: CASSWGAGQPQHF

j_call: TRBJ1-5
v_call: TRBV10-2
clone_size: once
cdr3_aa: CASSEGSGTNQPQHF

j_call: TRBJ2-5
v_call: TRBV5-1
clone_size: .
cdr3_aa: CASSHYSEETQYF

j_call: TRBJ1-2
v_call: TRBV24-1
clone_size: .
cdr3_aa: CATSDKIGENSGYSYTF

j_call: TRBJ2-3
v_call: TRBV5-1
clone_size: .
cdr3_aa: CASSRTSGSADTQYF

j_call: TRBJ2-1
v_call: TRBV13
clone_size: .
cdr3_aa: CASSLVPLGLAGGEQFF

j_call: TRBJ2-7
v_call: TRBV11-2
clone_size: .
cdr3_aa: CASPTLGPPYEQYF

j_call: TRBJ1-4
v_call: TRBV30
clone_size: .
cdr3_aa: CAWSVLTTNEKLFF

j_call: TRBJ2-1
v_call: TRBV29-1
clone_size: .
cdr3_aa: CSVEDNEQFF

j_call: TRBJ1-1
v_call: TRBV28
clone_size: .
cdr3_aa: CASTSGWRASNTEAFF

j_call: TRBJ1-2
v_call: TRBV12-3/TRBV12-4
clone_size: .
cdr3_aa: CASSLSSPSGYTF

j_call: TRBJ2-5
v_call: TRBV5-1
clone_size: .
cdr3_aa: CASSLGEAQETQYF

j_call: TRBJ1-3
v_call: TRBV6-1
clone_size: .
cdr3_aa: CASSETTGPGNTIYF

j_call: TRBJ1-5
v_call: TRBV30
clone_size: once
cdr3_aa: CAFSSFTTGNQPQHF

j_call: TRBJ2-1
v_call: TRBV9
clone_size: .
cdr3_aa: CASSVLGGRPDNEQFF

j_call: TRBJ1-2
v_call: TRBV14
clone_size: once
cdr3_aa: CASSQGRHPDGYTF

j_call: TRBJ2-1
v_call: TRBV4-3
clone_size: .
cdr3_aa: CASSQRAGGPNEQFF

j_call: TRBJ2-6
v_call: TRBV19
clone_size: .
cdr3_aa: CASRPGPGGANVLTF

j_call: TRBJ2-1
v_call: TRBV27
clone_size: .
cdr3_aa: CASSLPNGISSYNEQFF

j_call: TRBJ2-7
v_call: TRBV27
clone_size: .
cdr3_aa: CASSFLAGGLYEQYF